This T cell receptor (beta chain) was sequenced during a study of vaccination effects on CD4 cells after COVID-19. Study information: It was a median of 72 days after the second dose that post-vaccine samples were obtained.

Sequencing followed a ViraFEST assay step that expanded antigen-specific CD4+ T cells with viral peptide pools. At the end of about ten days of culture, CD4+ T cells were isolated. Convalescent patients had PCR-confirmed SARS-CoV-2 infection between March and December 2020. Vaccination of participants consisted of two doses of either the BNT162b2 or mRNA-1273 vaccine. Wells of roughly 2 million PBMC each were grown with roughly 10 IU/ml IL-2 and about 9.6 ug/ml peptides. CDR3 length: 13 amino acids. CDR1 is SEHNR, CDR2 FQNEAQ, per germline (reference sequence). The J segment lost 6 bases and the V segment lost 5 bases, leaving 4 bases of the junction unmatched. The method was immunoSEQ multiplex PCR; TCRdb's version includes in-frame clones alone and lacks a portion of them. Here the sample spans about 15,000 clones, about 76% being singletons. This clone was observed a handful of times. Its antigen is unidentified.

This clonotype was obtained from a human donor who had a prior SARS-CoV-2 infection. This rearrangement joins TRBV7-9 to TRBJ1-2, with 9 bases that match TRBD1. The input for sequencing was CD4+ T cells from PBMCs cultured with SARS-CoV-2 spike peptides, taken after COVID-19 vaccination. CDR3 protein: CASSAGQGHGYTF. As DNA, the CDR3 is TGTGCCAGCAGCGCCGGACAGGGGCATGGCTACACCTTC.